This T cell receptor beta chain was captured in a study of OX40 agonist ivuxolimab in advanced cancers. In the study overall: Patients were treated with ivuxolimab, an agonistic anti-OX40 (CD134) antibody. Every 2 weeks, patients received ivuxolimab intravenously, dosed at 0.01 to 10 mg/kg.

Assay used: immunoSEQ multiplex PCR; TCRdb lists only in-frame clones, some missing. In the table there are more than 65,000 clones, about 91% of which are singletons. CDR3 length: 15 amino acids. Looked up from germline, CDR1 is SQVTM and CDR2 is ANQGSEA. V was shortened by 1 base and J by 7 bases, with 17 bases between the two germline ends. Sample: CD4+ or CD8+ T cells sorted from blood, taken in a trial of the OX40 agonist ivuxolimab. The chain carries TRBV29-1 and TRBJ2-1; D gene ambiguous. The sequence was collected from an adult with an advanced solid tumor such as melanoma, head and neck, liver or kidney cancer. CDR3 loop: CSVEGSRDRRNEQFF. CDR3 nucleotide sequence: TGCAGCGTTGAAGGGTCAAGGGATAGGAGAAATGAGCAGTTCTTC.